This T cell receptor (beta chain) was found in a study of T cells of healthy individuals. The CDR3 length is 14 residues. CDR1 is MNHNY and CDR2 is SVGAGI in the germline V gene (reference sequence). The junction had 7 bases not matched to a gene; V was cut back by 7 bases and J by 4 bases. TCRdb reanalysed the 5' RACE reads using MiXCR and keeps one entry per CDR3 protein. The sample includes over 95,000 distinct CDR3 sequences, approximately 15% of them seen just once. This clonotype was detected ten times or more. The chain recombines TRBV6-6 with TRBJ1-3; TRBD1 agrees at 7 bases. This clonotype was sampled from a human donor in good health. CDR3 DNA sequence: TGTGCCAGCATCCCCACAGGGGACGGAAACACCATATATTTT. Protein: CASIPTGDGNTIYF.